What follows are 14 T cell receptor beta chains derived from one specimen sequenced in a study of blood T cell repertoires in COVID-19. This table comes from immunoSEQ multiplex PCR, and its TCRdb copy is limited to in-frame clones, with some not included. The sample shows about 380,000 clones, 80% to 90% of them seen only once. The source material was peripheral blood. All receptors derive from a man aged 40-55 years with acute or convalescent COVID-19.

The chain has TRBV4-1 and TRBJ2-1; 7 nucleotides align to TRBD2. This CDR3 has 14 amino acids. V gave up 4 bases and J gave up 4 bases; unmatched junction bases: 4. Germline CDR1 is MGHRA and CDR2 is YSYEKL. CDR3 sequence: CASSPGLQYNEQFF. In nucleotides, the CDR3 is TGCGCCAGCAGCCCGGGACTACAATACAATGAGCAGTTCTTC.

The chain links TRBV29-1 to TRBJ2-6; the match to TRBD1 covers 9 bases. The CDR3 has 17 residues. The V segment lost 5 bases and the J segment 0 bases; nucleotides outside the gene matches: 8. Germline CDR1 reads SQVTM; CDR2 reads ANQGSEA. This CDR3 reads CSVPRTGAPSGANVLTF. CDR3 in DNA: TGCAGCGTTCCGCGGACAGGGGCCCCCTCTGGGGCCAACGTCCTGACTTTC.

This chain links TRBV5-1 with TRBJ1-1; D perhaps matches TRBD1 (5 bases). CDR1 and CDR2 (germline): SGHRS, YFSETQ. Trimming cost V 4 bases and J 11 bases, with 15 bases left between them. The CDR3 runs to 12 residues. CDR3: CASSPVGAMAFF. DNA of the CDR3: TGCGCCAGCAGCCCGGTTGGGGCAATGGCTTTCTTT. The whole variable domain, remainder taken from reference TRBV5-1 and TRBJ1-1, is KAGVTQTPRYLIKTRGQQVTLSCSPISGHRSVSWYQQTPGQGLQFLFEYFSETQRNKGNFPGRFSGRQFSNSRSEMNVSTLELGDSALYLCASSPVGAMAFFGQGTRLTVV.

The genes are TRBV10-3 and TRBJ2-1; 12 nucleotides agree with TRBD1. V lost 7 bases and J lost 12; bases outside the gene matches: 22. Looked up from germline, CDR1 is ENHRY and CDR2 is SYGVKD. The CDR3 length is 18 residues. The CDR3 nucleotides are TGTGCCATCAATTTGGGGACAGGGGGCGCGAAGGTGGTGGAGGGGCAGTTCTTC. It yields the protein CAINLGTGGAKVVEGQFF.

The chain recombines TRBV13 with TRBJ1-1, with D tentatively TRBD1 (5 bases). Trimming cost V 5 bases and J 8 bases, with 18 bases left between them. Germline-derived CDR1 and CDR2 are PRHDT and FYEKMQ (reference sequence). The CDR3 spans 14 residues. CDR3 loop: CASSLLQQQDEAFF. CDR3 coding DNA: TGTGCCAGCAGCCTCTTACAACAACAGGACGAAGCTTTCTTT.

The rearrangement joins TRBV18 to TRBJ2-3; 10 bases align to TRBD1. V lost 1 base and J lost 6; bases outside the gene matches: 13. CDR3 size: 18 residues. Germline lookup yields CDR1 KGHSH and CDR2 LQKENI. CDR3 in DNA: TGTGCCAGCTCACCACTCCTACCGGGACAGGGGCGTGCGGATACGCAGTATTTT. This codes for CASSPLLPGQGRADTQYF. The full variable domain, its missing parts supplied by reference TRBV18 and TRBJ2-3, is NAGVMQNPRHLVRRRGQEARLRCSPMKGHSHVYWYRQLPEEGLKFMVYLQKENIIDESGMPKERFSAEFPKEGPSILRIQQVVRGDSAAYFCASSPLLPGQGRADTQYFGPGTRLTVL.

The chain is built from TRBV6-5 and TRBJ1-6; D is undetermined. This CDR3 region has 15 residues. V was cut by 2 bases and J by 0 bases, with 5 bases left in between. CDR1 is MNHEY and CDR2 is SVGAGI in the germline V gene. The CDR3 sequence: CASSYRSSYNSPLHF. The DNA of the CDR3 is TGTGCCAGCAGTTACAGGAGCTCCTATAATTCACCCCTCCACTTT.

This clone occurred a few times. This sequence joins TRBV6-6 and TRBJ1-1; perhaps TRBD1 as D (6 bases). The CDR3 is 15 amino acids. V was trimmed by 3 bases and J by 2 bases, leaving 13 bases between them. The germline CDR1 and CDR2 sequences are MNHNY and SVGAGI (reference sequence). Here the CDR3 reads CASSYERQVNTEAFF. In nucleotides, the CDR3 is TGTGCCAGCAGTTATGAGAGACAGGTCAACACTGAAGCTTTCTTT.

The genes are TRBV7-6 and TRBJ2-2, with 11 bases identical to TRBD1. The CDR3 is 16 residues long. The V segment lost 3 bases and the J segment 6 bases; nucleotides outside the gene matches: 6. Looked up from germline, CDR1 is SGHVS and CDR2 is FNYEAQ. The CDR3: CASSLPTGQGAGELFF. CDR3 nucleotide sequence: TGTGCCAGCAGCTTGCCCACGGGACAGGGGGCCGGGGAGCTGTTTTTT.

The J gene is TRBJ1-4, the V gene TRBV15, with 8 bases fitting TRBD1. The CDR3 runs 15 residues. CDR1 and CDR2 (germline): LNHNV, YYDKDF (reference sequence). V lost 6 bases and J lost 3; bases outside the gene matches: 6. DNA for the CDR3: TGTGCCACCAGAATGACAGGGGCTTCTAATGAAAAACTGTTTTTT. Its translation is CATRMTGASNEKLFF.

The CDR3 sequence is CASKEPDSSSNYGYTF. The CDR3 nucleotides are TGTGCCAGCAAAGAGCCGGACAGCAGTTCTAACTATGGCTACACCTTC. The chain couples TRBV5-4 to TRBJ1-2; D is possibly TRBD1 (6 bases). CDR1 is SGHNT, CDR2 YYREEE, per germline (reference sequence). This CDR3 spans 16 amino acids. V shed 6 bases and J shed 0 bases, with 18 bases lying between them. Full variable domain (rest looked up from reference TRBV5-4 and TRBJ1-2): ETGVTQSPTHLIKTRGQQVTLRCSSQSGHNTVSWYQQALGQGPQFIFQYYREEENGRGNFPPRFSGLQFPNYSSELNVNALELDDSALYLCASKEPDSSSNYGYTFGSGTRLTVV.

The chain employs TRBV30 and TRBJ1-2, with 7 bases lining up with TRBD1. The germline gives CDR1 GTSNPN, CDR2 SVGIG (reference sequence). After removal of 5 bases from V and 8 bases from J, the junction contained 8 bases not matched to a gene. This CDR3 comprises 12 residues. In nucleotides, the CDR3 is TGTGCCTGGGGGGCAGGGGGAGGCGGCTACACCTTC. Protein product: CAWGAGGGGYTF.

This chain uses TRBV7-9 with TRBJ2-7; 12 nucleotides line up with TRBD2. CDR3 length equals 17 residues. The germline V gene has CDR1 SEHNR and CDR2 FQNEAQ (reference sequence). V lost 5 bases and J lost 2; bases outside the gene matches: 10. DNA of the CDR3: TGTGCCAGCAGCCCCGTACTAGCGGGAGGCCGTCCCTACGAGCAGTACTTC. It codes for CASSPVLAGGRPYEQYF.

The chain has TRBV25-1 and TRBJ1-6, with a possible D match to TRBD1 (5 bases). The germline V gene encodes CDR1 MGHDK and CDR2 SYGVNS. The ends were cut back, 5 bases at V and 7 bases at J, with 12 bases in the middle. The CDR3 loop spans 14 amino acids. The CDR3: CASSTQGRNSPLHF. CDR3 sequence (DNA): TGTGCCAGCAGTACCCAGGGTCGCAATTCACCCCTCCACTTT.